This T cell receptor (beta chain) was recovered during a study of CD8 T cells in ankylosing spondylitis. Study conclusions and caveats: Disease-linked clones bore a CD8+ phenotype, appearing relatively rarely in peripheral blood. Blood of patients with ankylosing spondylitis appeared to be characterized by a TCR beta motif of several highly homologous variants. Reports say disease-linked clones showed up significantly more in matched ankylosing spondylitis synovial fluid.

Trimming cost V 6 bases and J 5 bases; bases outside gene matches: 3. The CDR3 has 14 amino acids. Germline V gives CDR1 ENHRY, CDR2 SYGVKD. TCR beta libraries were made by quantitative 5'-RACE with molecular barcodes. Via MiXCR, TCRdb re-called the 5' RACE reads, giving one row per CDR3 protein. The top ten hold 6.6% of the sample, which has about 220,000 distinct CDR3 sequences, roughly 24% seen once. With respect to this clonotype: Antigen: not known. This could be a read error, since a much larger clone is one nucleotide away.

The sequence was collected from a male donor with ankylosing spondylitis or in good health (not recorded which). The specimen sequenced was blood, either unsorted or a sorted T cell fraction (not recorded which). The V gene is TRBV10-3, the J gene TRBJ2-7; 14 nucleotides agree with TRBD2. This CDR3 is CAISGTSGSHEQYF. The CDR3 DNA reads as TGTGCCATCAGCGGGACTAGCGGGAGCCACGAGCAGTACTTC.